This T cell receptor (beta chain) was sequenced during a study of cytomegalovirus exposure and HLA in healthy donors. The assay was immunoSEQ multiplex PCR, and TCRdb's table has in-frame clones only and misses some. The sample carries tens of thousands of clones, 94% recorded once. CDR1 and CDR2 (germline): MNHNY, SVGAGI (reference sequence). CDR3 size: 14 residues. V shed 5 bases and J 1 base; nucleotides not matched to a gene: 4. The rearrangement links TRBV6-6 to TRBJ1-1, with TRBD1 matching over 7 bases. This TCR was sampled from a woman under 30 in good health and CMV-seropositive. Sequencing input: PBMCs. CDR3 DNA: TGTGCCAGCAGTAAGGGGGACAGGAACACTGAAGCTTTCTTT. Its protein is CASSKGDRNTEAFF.